The entry that follows covers one T cell receptor (beta chain) sequence. This entry belongs to a study of T-cell memory formation after mild COVID-19. The CDR3 has 16 residues. CDR1 is DFQATT, CDR2 SNEGSKA, per germline (reference sequence). V dropped 1 base and J dropped 4; count of bases not matched to a gene: 6. TCRdb recomputed calls from the 5' RACE reads with MiXCR, one row per CDR3 protein. The repertoire consists of around 370,000 distinct CDR3 sequences, with 20% to 25% occurring once and the leading ten covering approximately 12%. This rearrangement joins TRBV20-1 to TRBJ2-1; 11 positions match TRBD2. This TCR came from an adult woman who had mild COVID-19 (a few samples of this study predate the infection). Cell type and time point are not known. Sequenced sample: PBMCs or a T cell subset sorted from them (not recorded which). CDR3 sequence (DNA): TGCAGTGCTAGAGCCCGACTAGCGGGGACTTACAATGAGCAGTTCTTC. Amino acids: CSARARLAGTYNEQFF.